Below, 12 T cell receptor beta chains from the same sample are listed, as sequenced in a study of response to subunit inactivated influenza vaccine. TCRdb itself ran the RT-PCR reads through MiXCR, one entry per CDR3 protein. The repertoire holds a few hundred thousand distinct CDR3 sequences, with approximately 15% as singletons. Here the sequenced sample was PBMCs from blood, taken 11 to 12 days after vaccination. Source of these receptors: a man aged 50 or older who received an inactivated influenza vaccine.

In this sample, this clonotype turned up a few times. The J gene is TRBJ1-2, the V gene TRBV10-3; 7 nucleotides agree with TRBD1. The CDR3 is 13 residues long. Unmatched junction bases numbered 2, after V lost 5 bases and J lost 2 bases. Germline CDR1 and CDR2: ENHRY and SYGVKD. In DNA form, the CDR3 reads TGTGCCATCAGTCAGGACAGGAACTATGGCTACACCTTC. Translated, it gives CAISQDRNYGYTF.

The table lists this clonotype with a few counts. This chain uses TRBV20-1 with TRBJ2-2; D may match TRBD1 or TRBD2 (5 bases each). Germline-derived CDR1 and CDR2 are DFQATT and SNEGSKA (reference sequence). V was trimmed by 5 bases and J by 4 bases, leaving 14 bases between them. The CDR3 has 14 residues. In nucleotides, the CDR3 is TGCAGTGCTGTAGGGACCGCCAGCACCGGGGAGCTGTTTTTT. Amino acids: CSAVGTASTGELFF.

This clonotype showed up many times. CDR3 nucleotide sequence: TGTGCCAGCAGCCCCCGTCCGTCCACAGATACGCAGTATTTT. Its translation: CASSPRPSTDTQYF. This chain links TRBV6-4 with TRBJ2-3; D gene ambiguous. This CDR3 is 14 amino acids long. Germline loops: CDR1 MRHNA, CDR2 SNTAGT. Trimming took off 6 bases at V and 2 bases at J, with 12 bases between the two ends.

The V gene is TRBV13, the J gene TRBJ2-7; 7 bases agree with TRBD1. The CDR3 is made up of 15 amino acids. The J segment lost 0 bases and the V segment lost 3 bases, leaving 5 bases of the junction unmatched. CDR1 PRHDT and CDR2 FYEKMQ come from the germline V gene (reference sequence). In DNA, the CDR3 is TGTGCCAGCAGCTTGGGCAGGGGGTTCTCCTACGAGCAGTACTTC. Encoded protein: CASSLGRGFSYEQYF.

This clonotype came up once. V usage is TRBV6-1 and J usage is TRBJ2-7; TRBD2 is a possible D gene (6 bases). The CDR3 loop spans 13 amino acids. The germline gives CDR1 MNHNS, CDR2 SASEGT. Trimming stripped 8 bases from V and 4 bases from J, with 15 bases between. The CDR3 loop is CASRLGTHYEQYF. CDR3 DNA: TGTGCCAGCCGCCTAGGGACTCATTACGAGCAGTACTTC.

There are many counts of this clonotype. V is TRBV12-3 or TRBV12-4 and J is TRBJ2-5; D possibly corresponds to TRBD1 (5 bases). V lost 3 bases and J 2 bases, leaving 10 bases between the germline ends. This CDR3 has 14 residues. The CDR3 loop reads CASSLGQGQETQYF. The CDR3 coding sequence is TGTGCCAGCAGTTTGGGCCAGGGACAAGAGACCCAGTACTTC.

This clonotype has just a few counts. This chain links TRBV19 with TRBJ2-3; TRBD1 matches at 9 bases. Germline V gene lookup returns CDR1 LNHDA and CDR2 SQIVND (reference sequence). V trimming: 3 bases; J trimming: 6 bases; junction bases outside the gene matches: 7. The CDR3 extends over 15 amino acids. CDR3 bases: TGTGCCAGTAGTATGGGGACAGGGTTATACGATACGCAGTATTTT. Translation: CASSMGTGLYDTQYF.

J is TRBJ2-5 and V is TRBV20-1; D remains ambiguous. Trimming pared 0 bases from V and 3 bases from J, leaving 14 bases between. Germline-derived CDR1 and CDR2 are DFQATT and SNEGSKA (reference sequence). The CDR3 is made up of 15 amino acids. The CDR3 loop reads CSARDRSKGKETQYF. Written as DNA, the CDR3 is TGCAGTGCTAGAGATCGCAGTAAAGGGAAAGAGACCCAGTACTTC.

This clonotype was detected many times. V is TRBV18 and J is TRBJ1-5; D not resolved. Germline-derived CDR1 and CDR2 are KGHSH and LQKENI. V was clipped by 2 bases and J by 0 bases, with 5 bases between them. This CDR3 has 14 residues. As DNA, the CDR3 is TGTGCCAGCTCACCAGTATATAGCAATCAGCCCCAGCATTTT. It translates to CASSPVYSNQPQHF.

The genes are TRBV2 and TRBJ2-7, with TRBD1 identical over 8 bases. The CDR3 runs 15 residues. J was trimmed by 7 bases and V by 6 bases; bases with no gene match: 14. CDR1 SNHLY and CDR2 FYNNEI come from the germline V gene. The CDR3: CASRPDRGPRSEQYF. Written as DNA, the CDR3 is TGTGCCAGCAGGCCCGACAGGGGTCCGAGGTCGGAGCAGTACTTC.

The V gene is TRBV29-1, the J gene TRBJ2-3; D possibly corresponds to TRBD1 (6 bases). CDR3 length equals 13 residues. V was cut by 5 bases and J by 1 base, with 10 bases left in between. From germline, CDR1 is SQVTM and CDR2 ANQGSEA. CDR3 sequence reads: CSVWTDRTDTQYF. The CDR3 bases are TGCAGCGTTTGGACAGATCGCACAGATACGCAGTATTTT.

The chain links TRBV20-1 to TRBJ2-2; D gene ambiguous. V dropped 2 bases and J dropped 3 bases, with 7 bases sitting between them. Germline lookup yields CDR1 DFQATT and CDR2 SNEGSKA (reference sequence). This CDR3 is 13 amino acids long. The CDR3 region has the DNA TGCAGTGCTAGATCTGGGTACACCGGGGAGCTGTTTTTT. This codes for CSARSGYTGELFF.